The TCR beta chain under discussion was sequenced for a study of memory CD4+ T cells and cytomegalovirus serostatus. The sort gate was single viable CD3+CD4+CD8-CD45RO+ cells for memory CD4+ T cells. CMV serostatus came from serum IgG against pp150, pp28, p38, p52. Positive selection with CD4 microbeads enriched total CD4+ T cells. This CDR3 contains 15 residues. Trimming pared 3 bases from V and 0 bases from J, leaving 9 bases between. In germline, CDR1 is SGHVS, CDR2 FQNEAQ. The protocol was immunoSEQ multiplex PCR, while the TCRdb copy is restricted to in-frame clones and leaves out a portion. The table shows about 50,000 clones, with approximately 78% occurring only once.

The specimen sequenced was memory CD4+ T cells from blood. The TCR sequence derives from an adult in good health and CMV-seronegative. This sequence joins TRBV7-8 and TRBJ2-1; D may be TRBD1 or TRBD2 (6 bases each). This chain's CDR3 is CASSFGGSSYNEQFF. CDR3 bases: TGTGCCAGCAGCTTCGGGGGCAGCTCCTACAATGAGCAGTTCTTC.